The TCR beta chain under discussion was sequenced for a study of blood T cell repertoires in COVID-19. Overall study context: The United States, Italy and Spain supplied acute and convalescent COVID-19 samples. Sources were T cells, B-cell-depleted T cells, or PBMCs; the material itself was cDNA or gDNA.

Generated by immunoSEQ multiplex PCR, the TCRdb table keeps only in-frame clones and is missing some. The sample carries about 190,000 clones, roughly 77% recorded once. A Seattle source enrolled patients during active infection and followed them longitudinally. The CDR3 consists of 16 residues. Germline values: CDR1 LGHNA, CDR2 YSLEER. Unmatched junction bases numbered 7, after V lost 0 bases and J lost 7 bases. The sequenced sample consisted of peripheral blood. The V gene is TRBV4-3, the J gene TRBJ1-4, with 8 bases lining up with TRBD1. This TCR came from a woman of 80 years or more with COVID-19, enrolled during active disease. CDR3 region: CASSQDAQGAGEKLFF. The CDR3 DNA sequence: TGCGCCAGCAGCCAAGATGCGCAGGGGGCTGGTGAAAAACTGTTTTTT.